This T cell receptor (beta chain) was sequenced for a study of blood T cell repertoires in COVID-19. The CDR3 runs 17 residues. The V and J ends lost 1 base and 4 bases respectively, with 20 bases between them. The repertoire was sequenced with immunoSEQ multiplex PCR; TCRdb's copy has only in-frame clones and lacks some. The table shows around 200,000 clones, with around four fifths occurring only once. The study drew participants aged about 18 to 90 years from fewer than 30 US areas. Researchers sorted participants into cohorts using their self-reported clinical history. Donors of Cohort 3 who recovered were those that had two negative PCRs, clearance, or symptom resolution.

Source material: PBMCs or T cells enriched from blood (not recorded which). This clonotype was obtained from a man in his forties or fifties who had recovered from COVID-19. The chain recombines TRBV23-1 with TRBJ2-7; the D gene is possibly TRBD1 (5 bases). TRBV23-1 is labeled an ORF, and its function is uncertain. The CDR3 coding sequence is TGCGCCAGCAGTCAATTACTACAGGCGTTTCCCGATTACGAGCAGTACTTC. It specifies CASSQLLQAFPDYEQYF.